These 21 T cell receptor beta chains originate from one sample sequenced in a study of blood T cell repertoires in COVID-19. Assay used: immunoSEQ multiplex PCR; TCRdb lists only in-frame clones, some missing. The top ten hold about 8.4% of the sample, which has fewer than 200,000 clones, over 75% seen once. Input material: PBMCs or T cells enriched from blood (not recorded which). These receptors all stem from a woman aged 18-29 years who had recovered from COVID-19.

This chain connects TRBV9 to TRBJ2-3; 10 nucleotides agree with TRBD2. J lost 1 base, V lost 4 bases, and 9 bases had no gene match. Germline values: CDR1 SGDLS, CDR2 YYNGEE. The CDR3 has 17 residues. DNA for the CDR3: TGTGCCAGCAGCATCTTAGCGGGGGGTGTGGGCACAGATACGCAGTATTTT. Protein sequence: CASSILAGGVGTDTQYF.

This clone was recorded a few times. The chain employs TRBV2 and TRBJ2-1; TRBD2 agrees at 10 bases. Germline V gene sequence: CDR1 SNHLY, CDR2 FYNNEI. The CDR3 is made up of 16 amino acids. J gave up 8 bases and V 7 bases, and 14 bases lay outside the gene matches. The CDR3 nucleotides are TGTGCCAGCAAATGGCAGCCCAGCGGGGGGGCCGATGAGCAGTTCTTC. Amino acid sequence: CASKWQPSGGADEQFF.

The chain has TRBV4-1 and TRBJ2-1; TRBD2 matches at 12 bases. The CDR3 has 15 residues. J was trimmed by 7 bases and V by 4 bases; bases with no gene match: 5. Germline V CDR1 and CDR2: MGHRA, YSYEKL. CDR3 protein: CASSRLAGVGNEQFF. The CDR3 DNA reads as TGCGCCAGCAGCCGACTAGCGGGAGTAGGAAATGAGCAGTTCTTC.

The chain couples TRBV28 to TRBJ1-2; 8 bases fit TRBD1. CDR1 is MDHEN and CDR2 is SYDVKM in the germline V gene. The CDR3 length is 14 residues. J was trimmed by 7 bases and V by 3 bases; bases with no gene match: 7. The DNA for the CDR3 is TGTGCCAGCAGTTTCGAGGACAGGGTAGGTGGCTACACCTTC. Translating it yields CASSFEDRVGGYTF.

The rearrangement links TRBV6-5 to TRBJ2-7, with D perhaps TRBD1 (5 bases). V was cut by 6 bases and J by 3 bases, with 9 bases left in between. The CDR3 covers 12 residues. CDR1 and CDR2 from the germline V gene are MNHEY and SVGAGI. CDR3 sequence reads: CASRDDSYEQYF. In DNA form, the CDR3 reads TGTGCCAGCAGGGATGACAGCTACGAGCAGTACTTC.

This chain joins TRBV2 and TRBJ2-3; possibly TRBD2 for D (6 bases). This CDR3 has 15 amino acids. Germline V lookup: CDR1 SNHLY, CDR2 FYNNEI. The V and J ends lost 0 bases and 1 base respectively, with 8 bases between them. The CDR3 loop reads CASSEAGSRTDTQYF. As DNA, the CDR3 is TGTGCCAGCAGTGAAGCCGGGAGCCGCACAGATACGCAGTATTTT.

This clone appeared once. The chain carries TRBV5-1 and TRBJ2-2; 11 bases fit TRBD2. The CDR3 totals 17 residues. Trimming took 2 bases from V and 6 from J; bases not matched to a gene: 9. Germline V gives CDR1 SGHRS, CDR2 YFSETQ. CDR3 in amino acids: CASSFPTSGTAAGELFF. For the CDR3, the DNA is TGCGCCAGCAGCTTCCCGACTAGCGGGACGGCGGCCGGGGAGCTGTTTTTT.

The chain joins TRBV6-5 to TRBJ1-1; D is uncertain. Germline V CDR1 and CDR2: MNHEY, SVGAGI. Trimming took off 7 bases at V and 7 bases at J, with 19 bases between the two ends. This CDR3 region has 14 residues. The CDR3 sequence is CASTRTGDPREAFF. The CDR3 DNA is TGTGCCAGCACCCGAACCGGGGATCCCCGTGAAGCTTTCTTT.

The chain combines TRBV27 with TRBJ1-4; D perhaps matches TRBD1 (6 bases). Trimming cost V 10 bases and J 5 bases, with 23 bases left between them. This CDR3 has 16 residues. CDR1 is MNHEY and CDR2 is SMNVEV in the germline V gene (reference sequence). CDR3 DNA: TGTGCCACCCAACCGGGACATACAACGGGAAATGAAAAACTGTTTTTT. This gives the protein CATQPGHTTGNEKLFF. Together with reference TRBV27 and TRBJ1-4, the CDR3 gives the full variable domain: EAQVTQNPRYLITVTGKKLTVTCSQNMNHEYMSWYRQDPGLGLRQIYYSMNVEVTDKGDVPEGYKVSRKEKRNFPLILESPSPNQTSLYFCATQPGHTTGNEKLFFGSGTQLSVL.

The V and J genes are TRBV2 and TRBJ2-7, with 11 nucleotides matching TRBD2. Germline trimming cut 5 bases from V and 7 bases from J; bases unmatched to any gene: 10. Per the germline V gene, CDR1 is SNHLY and CDR2 is FYNNEI. The CDR3 is made up of 15 amino acids. The CDR3 here is CASSYLTSGGSEQYF. DNA for the CDR3: TGTGCCAGCAGTTATCTTACTAGCGGGGGCAGTGAGCAGTACTTC.

This chain links TRBV5-4 with TRBJ1-2, with D unclear. The CDR3 is 13 amino acids. CDR1 is SGHNT and CDR2 is YYREEE in the germline V gene (reference sequence). Trimming shortened V by 0 bases and J by 0 bases, and 3 bases separated the two germline ends. The CDR3 coding sequence is TGTGCCAGCAGCTTGGGTACTAACTATGGCTACACCTTC. Translation: CASSLGTNYGYTF.

V gene TRBV5-1 combines with J gene TRBJ1-5; TRBD1 is a possible D gene (5 bases). Germline lookup yields CDR1 SGHRS and CDR2 YFSETQ. V lost 2 bases and J 4 bases, leaving 13 bases between the germline ends. The CDR3 totals 15 residues. The chain's CDR3 is CASSLGTTANQPQHF. The CDR3 nucleotides are TGCGCCAGCAGCTTAGGTACGACAGCTAATCAGCCCCAGCATTTT.

This chain links TRBV27 with TRBJ2-1, with D perhaps matching TRBD1 (6 bases). The V and J ends lost 11 bases and 8 bases respectively, with 13 bases between them. In germline, CDR1 is MNHEY, CDR2 SMNVEV (reference sequence). The CDR3 runs to 11 residues. The chain's CDR3 is CAGPGGHEQFF. The CDR3 nucleotides read TGTGCCGGGCCTGGGGGCCATGAGCAGTTCTTC.

This chain uses TRBV2 with TRBJ1-6, with D hard to call. Germline-derived CDR1 and CDR2 are SNHLY and FYNNEI. The CDR3 runs to 16 residues. Trimming cost V 6 bases and J 7 bases, with 19 bases left between them. The CDR3 spells CASRLSSPPLNSPLHF. The CDR3 DNA reads TGTGCCAGCAGACTGTCGTCGCCTCCCCTAAATTCACCCCTCCACTTT.

The chain is built from TRBV21-1 and TRBJ1-1. TRBV21-1 is designated a pseudogene. The CDR3 is made up of 13 amino acids. CDR3 DNA: TGTGCCAGCAGGCCTCTAAGGAACACTGAAGCTTTCTTT. Protein: CASRPLRNTEAFF.

The chain recombines TRBV6-2 or TRBV6-3 with TRBJ2-7; D remains ambiguous. CDR3 length: 14 amino acids. Germline V CDR1 and CDR2: MNHEY, SVGEGT. Trimming shortened V by 4 bases and J by 3 bases, and 13 bases separated the two germline ends. CDR3 region: CASSLSEEVYEQYF. Written as DNA, the CDR3 is TGTGCCAGCAGTTTGTCCGAAGAGGTCTACGAGCAGTACTTC.

The V and J genes are TRBV27 and TRBJ2-1, with TRBD2 matching 7 bases. The germline CDR1 and CDR2 sequences are MNHEY and SMNVEV (reference sequence). V lost 2 bases, J lost 4 bases, and 8 bases stayed unmatched. The CDR3 has 16 amino acids. The CDR3, as DNA: TGTGCCAGCAGTTTAATCCGGGGGGACTTTTACAATGAGCAGTTCTTC. Translation: CASSLIRGDFYNEQFF.

This clone was seen more than once but under ten times. V is TRBV6-6 and J is TRBJ1-2; TRBD1 is a possible D gene (5 bases). The CDR3 has 13 amino acids. Germline-derived CDR1 and CDR2 are MNHNY and SVGAGI (reference sequence). The V gene lost 0 bases and the J gene lost 8 bases, with 10 bases spanning the gap. The CDR3 nucleotides are TGTGCCAGCAGTTACTCTACAGGAACGGGCTACACCTTC. Amino acids: CASSYSTGTGYTF.

The rearrangement uses TRBV9 and TRBJ1-1; 7 bases are shared with TRBD1. J was trimmed by 0 bases and V by 3 bases; bases with no gene match: 5. This CDR3 has 15 amino acids. Germline CDR1 and CDR2: SGDLS and YYNGEE. This CDR3 is CASSAGDSLNTEAFF. CDR3 nucleotide sequence: TGTGCCAGCAGCGCGGGGGACAGTCTGAACACTGAAGCTTTCTTT.

The rearrangement uses TRBV28 and TRBJ1-6; TRBD1 matches at 7 bases. Per germline, CDR1 MDHEN and CDR2 SYDVKM. The CDR3 has 17 residues. V lost 6 bases and J lost 0; bases outside the gene matches: 8. The CDR3 sequence is CASSRQGGGSYNSPLHF. CDR3 bases: TGTGCCAGCAGCCGACAGGGAGGAGGCTCCTATAATTCACCCCTCCACTTT.

The genes are TRBV19 and TRBJ2-1; 7 bases agree with TRBD2. The CDR3 totals 16 residues. The V gene's germline CDR1 is LNHDA and CDR2 SQIVND (reference sequence). Trimming took 7 bases from V and 5 from J; bases not matched to a gene: 14. The CDR3 reads CASTSSSGELNNEQFF. In nucleotides, the CDR3 is TGTGCCAGTACTTCATCGAGCGGGGAGCTCAACAATGAGCAGTTCTTC.